Listed here is a single TCR beta chain. Germline CDR1 reads MGHRA; CDR2 reads YSYEKL. The ends lost 4 bases at V and 5 bases at J; junction bases unmatched: 9. The CDR3 has 15 amino acids. The sample is drawn from a study of blood T cell repertoires in COVID-19. Authors' analysis steps: Amplifying reference gene primers gave estimates of nucleated cell counts. Profiling relied on immunoSEQ multiplex PCR, and the TCRdb table lists in-frame clones only, not all of them. The DNA gave D and trimming, while V, J and clone size come from that table. The table has around 470,000 clones, 75% to 90% seen once; the top ten hold roughly 0.84%.

The sequencing input was peripheral blood. The source is a man aged 18 to 30 with COVID-19, enrolled during active disease. The V call is TRBV4-1, the J call TRBJ2-5, with TRBD1 identical over 8 bases. The chain's CDR3 is CASSLGQDVIETQYF. The CDR3 region has the DNA TGCGCCAGCAGCCTGGGACAGGACGTGATTGAGACCCAGTACTTC.